One and the same sample provided the 17 T cell receptor beta chains below, sequenced in a study of ipilimumab plus nivolumab after autologous stem cell transplantation. Profiled with immunoSEQ multiplex PCR; TCRdb holds only in-frame clones, not every one. Among 20,000 to 30,000 clones, 86% were seen once, and the ten largest hold 5.2%. Sample: PBMCs, taken in a trial of ipilimumab plus nivolumab as post-transplant consolidation. Every receptor here comes from a male donor with diffuse large B-cell lymphoma.

The chain is built from TRBV4-1 and TRBJ1-2; D is uncertain. The germline CDR1 and CDR2 sequences are MGHRA and YSYEKL. This CDR3 is built from 15 residues. Trimming took 0 bases from V and 1 from J, leaving 9 bases between them. The CDR3 DNA reads TGCGCCAGCAGCCAAGACCAGGCGGTTAACTATGGCTACACCTTC. It codes for CASSQDQAVNYGYTF.

The rearrangement joins TRBV5-4 to TRBJ2-3; weak D call: TRBD2 (6 bases). CDR1 and CDR2 from the germline V gene are SGHNT and YYREEE (reference sequence). Trimming took off 4 bases at V and 2 bases at J, with 14 bases between the two ends. The CDR3 extends over 15 amino acids. The CDR3 loop reads CASSPMGLVTDTQYF. The CDR3 DNA reads TGTGCCAGCAGCCCGATGGGACTCGTCACAGATACGCAGTATTTT.

The chain links TRBV7-8 to TRBJ2-3, with 13 bases identical to TRBD2. CDR1 is SGHVS, CDR2 FQNEAQ, per germline. Trimming removed 5 bases from V and 2 bases from J; junction bases left unmatched: 7. CDR3 size: 17 residues. In DNA, the CDR3 is TGTGCCAGCAGCCCGGGACTAGCGGGGAGTTACACAGATACGCAGTATTTT. It is translated as CASSPGLAGSYTDTQYF. The entire variable domain, with the rest obtained from reference TRBV7-8 and TRBJ2-3, is as follows: GAGVSQSPRYKVAKRGQDVALRCDPISGHVSLFWYQQALGQGPEFLTYFQNEAQLDKSGLPSDRFFAERPEGSVSTLKIQRTQQEDSAVYLCASSPGLAGSYTDTQYFGPGTRLTVL.

This clone was detected only once. CDR3 bases: TGCGCCAGAACTAGCGGGGTATCGTCAGATACGCAGTATTTT. Translating it yields CARTSGVSSDTQYF. This chain joins TRBV5-1 and TRBJ2-3; 10 nucleotides match TRBD2. CDR3 length equals 14 residues. Germline CDR1 reads SGHRS; CDR2 reads YFSETQ. V gave up 8 bases and J gave up 4 bases; unmatched junction bases: 7.

V gene TRBV10-3 combines with J gene TRBJ1-2; tentative D call: TRBD1 (5 bases). There are 16 residues in the CDR3. Germline CDR1 and CDR2: ENHRY and SYGVKD. Trimming left V 3 bases short and J 1 base short, with 15 bases between. The CDR3 here is CAISEGAETFNYGYTF. CDR3 sequence (DNA): TGTGCCATCAGTGAAGGGGCGGAGACGTTTAACTATGGCTACACCTTC.

The chain uses TRBV30 and TRBJ1-3; no clear D. The V gene lost 0 bases and the J gene lost 4 bases, with 7 bases spanning the gap. The CDR3 runs to 13 residues. Germline CDR1 GTSNPN, CDR2 SVGIG (reference sequence). The CDR3 sequence: CAWSVREGNTIYF. The CDR3 coding sequence is TGTGCCTGGAGTGTACGGGAGGGAAACACCATATATTTT.

V is TRBV6-5 and J is TRBJ1-1, with 11 bases identical to TRBD1. This CDR3 comprises 14 residues. Germline V CDR1 and CDR2: MNHEY, SVGAGI. V dropped 8 bases and J dropped 5; count of bases not matched to a gene: 7. CDR3 nucleotides: TGTGCCAGCTGGCGGACAGGGGGCAGGACTGAAGCTTTCTTT. Protein: CASWRTGGRTEAFF.

The chain carries TRBV5-6 and TRBJ1-5, with 7 bases matching TRBD1. Trimming removed 2 bases from V and 0 bases from J; junction bases left unmatched: 8. CDR1 is SGHDT and CDR2 is YYEEEE in the germline V gene. The CDR3 contains 17 residues. CDR3 nucleotides: TGTGCCAGCAGCTTAAGGACAGGAGCAAATAGCAATCAGCCCCAGCATTTT. It yields the protein CASSLRTGANSNQPQHF.

The CDR3 nucleotides read TGTGCCAGTAGTTTAACAGGGGGCAATCAGCCCCAGCATTTT. Protein product: CASSLTGGNQPQHF. This chain connects TRBV19 to TRBJ1-5; 7 bases match TRBD1. CDR1 and CDR2 (germline): LNHDA, SQIVND (reference sequence). Trimming cost V 5 bases and J 2 bases; bases outside gene matches: 3. The CDR3 has 14 residues.

The rearrangement joins TRBV10-2 to TRBJ2-1, with D tentatively TRBD2 (6 bases). V was pared by 3 bases and J by 7 bases, with 13 bases between. From germline, CDR1 is WSHSY and CDR2 SAAADI. The CDR3 has 14 amino acids. The CDR3: CASSDPRGLNEQFF. The CDR3 DNA reads as TGCGCCAGCAGTGACCCGCGGGGCTTAAATGAGCAGTTCTTC.

The chain has TRBV9 and TRBJ2-1; possibly TRBD1 for D (5 bases). Per the germline V gene, CDR1 is SGDLS and CDR2 is YYNGEE. The CDR3 totals 12 residues. Trimming pared 5 bases from V and 5 bases from J, leaving 8 bases between. CDR3 loop: CASSSQDNEQFF. CDR3 nucleotide sequence: TGTGCCAGCAGTTCACAGGACAATGAGCAGTTCTTC. The full variable domain, completed using reference TRBV9 and TRBJ2-1, is DSGVTQTPKHLITATGQRVTLRCSPRSGDLSVYWYQQSLDQGLQFLIQYYNGEERAKGNILERFSAQQFPDLHSELNLSSLELGDSALYFCASSSQDNEQFFGPGTRLTVL.

J is TRBJ1-2 and V is TRBV30; maybe TRBD1 (6 bases). CDR1 and CDR2 from the germline V gene are GTSNPN and SVGIG (reference sequence). Trimming took 1 base from V and 6 from J, leaving 15 bases between them. The CDR3 consists of 14 residues. In DNA, the CDR3 is TGTGCCTGGAGTGGGGGGCGGGAGGCCCATGGCTACACCTTC. It specifies CAWSGGREAHGYTF.

DNA for the CDR3: TGTGCCAGCAGCCTTATAGCGGGGGGACCTATGATCACAGATACGCAGTATTTT. It encodes CASSLIAGGPMITDTQYF. The chain uses TRBV5-4 and TRBJ2-3; the match to TRBD2 covers 10 bases. Germline lookup yields CDR1 SGHNT and CDR2 YYREEE (reference sequence). The CDR3 is 18 residues long. The V and J ends lost 4 bases and 2 bases, in that order; junction bases with no gene match: 13.

The chain couples TRBV5-1 to TRBJ1-6; 10 positions agree with TRBD1. Trimming removed 2 bases from V and 7 bases from J; junction bases left unmatched: 12. The CDR3 loop spans 18 amino acids. Germline assignment: CDR1 SGHRS and CDR2 YFSETQ. In DNA, the CDR3 is TGCGCCAGCAGCTTCGGGACAGGGGCACAAAGGGGAAATTCACCCCTCCACTTT. It is translated as CASSFGTGAQRGNSPLHF.

The J gene is TRBJ1-6, the V gene TRBV2, with D tentatively TRBD1 (6 bases). Germline-derived CDR1 and CDR2 are SNHLY and FYNNEI. With 9 bases removed from V and 7 bases from J, the gap between germline ends came to 16 bases. The CDR3 is 14 amino acids. CDR3 loop: CARESGGVNSPLHF. CDR3 nucleotide sequence: TGTGCCAGAGAAAGTGGGGGCGTGAATTCACCCCTCCACTTT.

The CDR3 bases are TGTGCCAGCAGCTTAGCGTTGGCAGGGGCCGGGGCCAACGTCCTGACTTTC. Amino acid sequence: CASSLALAGAGANVLTF. J is TRBJ2-6 and V is TRBV7-2; D is perhaps TRBD1 (6 bases). V was cut by 0 bases and J by 4 bases, with 13 bases left in between. The CDR3 loop spans 17 amino acids. The V gene's germline CDR1 is SGHTA and CDR2 FQGNSA.

V usage is TRBV14 and J usage is TRBJ1-2; D is undetermined. V was clipped by 6 bases and J by 4 bases, with 12 bases between them. Germline V gene data show CDR1 as SGHDN and CDR2 as FVKESK. This CDR3 is 13 amino acids long. For the CDR3, the DNA is TGTGCCAGCAGTCCCGGAGTAGGCTATGGCTACACCTTC. This codes for CASSPGVGYGYTF.